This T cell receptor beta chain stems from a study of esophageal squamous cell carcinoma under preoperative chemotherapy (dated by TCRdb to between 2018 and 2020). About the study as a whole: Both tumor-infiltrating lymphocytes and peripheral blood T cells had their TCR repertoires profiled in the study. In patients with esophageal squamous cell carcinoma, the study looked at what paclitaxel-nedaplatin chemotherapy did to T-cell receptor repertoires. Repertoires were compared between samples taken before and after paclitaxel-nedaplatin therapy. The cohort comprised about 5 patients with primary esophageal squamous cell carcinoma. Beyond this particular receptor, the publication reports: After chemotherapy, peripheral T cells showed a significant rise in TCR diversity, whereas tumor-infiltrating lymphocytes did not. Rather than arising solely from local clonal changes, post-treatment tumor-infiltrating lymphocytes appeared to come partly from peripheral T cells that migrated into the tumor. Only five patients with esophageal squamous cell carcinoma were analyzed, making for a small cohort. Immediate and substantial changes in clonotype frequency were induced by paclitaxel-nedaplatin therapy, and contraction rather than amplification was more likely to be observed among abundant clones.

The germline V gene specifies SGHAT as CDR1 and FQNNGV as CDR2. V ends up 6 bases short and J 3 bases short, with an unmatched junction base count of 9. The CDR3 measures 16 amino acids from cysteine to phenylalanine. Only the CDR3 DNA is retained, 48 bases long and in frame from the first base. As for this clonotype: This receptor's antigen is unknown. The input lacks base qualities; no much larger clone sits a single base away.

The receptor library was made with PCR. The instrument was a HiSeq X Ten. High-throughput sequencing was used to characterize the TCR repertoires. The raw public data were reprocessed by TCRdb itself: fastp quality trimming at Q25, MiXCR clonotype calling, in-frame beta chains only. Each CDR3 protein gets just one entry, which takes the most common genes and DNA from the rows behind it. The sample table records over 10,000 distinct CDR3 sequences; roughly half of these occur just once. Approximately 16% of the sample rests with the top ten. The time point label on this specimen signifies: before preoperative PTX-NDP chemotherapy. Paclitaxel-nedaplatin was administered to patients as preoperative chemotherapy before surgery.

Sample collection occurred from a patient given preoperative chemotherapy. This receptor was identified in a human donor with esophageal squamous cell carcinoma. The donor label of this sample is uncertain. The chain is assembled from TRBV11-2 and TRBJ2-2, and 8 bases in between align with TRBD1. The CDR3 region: CASRQRQGIDTGELFF. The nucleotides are TGTGCCAGCAGACAAAGACAGGGGATCGACACCGGGGAGCTGTTTTTT.